These T cell receptor beta chains were read from a single sample in a study of blood T cell repertoires in COVID-19. Using immunoSEQ multiplex PCR, the repertoire was profiled, and TCRdb retains in-frame clones only, with some absent. The sample lists about 60,000 clones, around four fifths occurring once. The source material was peripheral blood. These receptor sequences come from an older man with acute or convalescent COVID-19. CDR3s include the opening cysteine and the closing phenylalanine or tryptophan. The D gene is left open where the match is weak. The size field is filled for only some rows; it gives once, few, many or a size class.

d_call	v_call	clone_size	j_call	cdr3_nt	cdr3_aa
NA	TRBV15	NA	TRBJ1-5	TGTGCCACCAGCAGAGAAGGTCAGGGGCGCAATCAGCCCCAGCATTTT	CATSREGQGRNQPQHF
NA	TRBV15	NA	TRBJ2-6	TGTGCCACCAGCAGAGATAGTGATCTATTGAGCTCTGGGGCCAACGTCCTGACTTTC	CATSRDSDLLSSGANVLTF
TRBD2	TRBV19	once	TRBJ2-1	TGTGCCAGTAGTAGTCGACTAGCGGACTACAATGAGCAGTTCTTC	CASSSRLADYNEQFF
TRBD1	TRBV6-5	NA	TRBJ2-7	TGTGCCAGCAGTTTGCAGGACAGGGACGAGCAGTACTTC	CASSLQDRDEQYF
NA	TRBV2	once	TRBJ1-2	TGTGCCAGCAGTGAAGGGGGGGTTGGCTACACCTTC	CASSEGGVGYTF
NA	TRBV3-1/TRBV3-2	NA	TRBJ2-7	TGTGCCAGCAGCCAAGGAGGCCGCGAGCAGTACTTC	CASSQGGREQYF
TRBD1	TRBV2	NA	TRBJ1-4	TGTGCCAGCAGATTGGGGGGGACAGGAGTTGAAAAACTGTTTTTT	CASRLGGTGVEKLFF
NA	TRBV6-6	NA	TRBJ1-1	TGTGCCAGCAGTTACTTCCAACCAGGCTTTTTCTTT	CASSYFQPGFFF
TRBD1	TRBV3-1/TRBV3-2	once	TRBJ1-2	TGTGCCAGCAGCCCGCGACAGGGTACGGGTGGCTACACCTTC	CASSPRQGTGGYTF
TRBD2	TRBV18	few	TRBJ2-3	TGTGCCAGCTCACCAATCGCGGGGGACTCGTCTTTT	CASSPIAGDSSF
TRBD2	TRBV10-3	once	TRBJ2-6	TGTGCCATCAGTGGTAGCGGGAGGGCCGGCTCTGGGGCCAACGTCCTGACTTTC	CAISGSGRAGSGANVLTF
NA	TRBV21-1	NA	TRBJ2-1	TGTGCCAGCAGCCCCTGGTTGGGGGGGAGGTACAATGAGCAGTTCTTC	CASSPWLGGRYNEQFF
NA	TRBV4-1	NA	TRBJ2-5	TGCGCCAGCAGCCCAGAGAAGACAGTTCAAGAGACCCAGTACTTC	CASSPEKTVQETQYF
TRBD1	TRBV28	NA	TRBJ1-5	TGTGCCAGCAGTCCAACCGGGACAGGGCACAATCAGCCCCAGCATTTT	CASSPTGTGHNQPQHF
NA	TRBV27	NA	TRBJ1-2	TGTGCCAGCAGGAGAGATATCGTAGATGGCTACACCTTC	CASRRDIVDGYTF
TRBD1	TRBV7-7	once	TRBJ2-1	TGTGCCAGCAGCTCCAAGACAGGGCCCTCCAATGAGCAGTTCTTC	CASSSKTGPSNEQFF
TRBD2	TRBV5-1	NA	TRBJ2-2	TGCGCCAGCAGCCCCGATACCCGAGCGGGAGATAACACCGGGGAGCTGTTTTTT	CASSPDTRAGDNTGELFF
TRBD1	TRBV19	NA	TRBJ1-1	TGTGCCAGTAGTCCGGGGGACAGGGGCGTCGGAAACACTGAAGCTTTCTTT	CASSPGDRGVGNTEAFF